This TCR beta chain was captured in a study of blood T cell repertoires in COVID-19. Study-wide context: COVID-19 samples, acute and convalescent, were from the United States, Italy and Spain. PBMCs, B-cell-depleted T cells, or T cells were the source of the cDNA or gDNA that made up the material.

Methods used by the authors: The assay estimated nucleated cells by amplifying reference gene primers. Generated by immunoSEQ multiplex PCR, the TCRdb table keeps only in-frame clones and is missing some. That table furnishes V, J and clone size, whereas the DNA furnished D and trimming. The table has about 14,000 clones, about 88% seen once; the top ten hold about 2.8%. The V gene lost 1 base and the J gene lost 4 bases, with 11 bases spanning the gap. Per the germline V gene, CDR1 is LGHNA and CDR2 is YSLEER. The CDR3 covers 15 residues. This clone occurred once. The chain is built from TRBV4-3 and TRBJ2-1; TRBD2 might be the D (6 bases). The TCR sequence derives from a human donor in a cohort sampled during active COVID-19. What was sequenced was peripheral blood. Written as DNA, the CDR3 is TGCGCCAGCAGCCAAGGTTCTAGCGCTTACAATGAGCAGTTCTTC. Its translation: CASSQGSSAYNEQFF.